This T cell receptor (beta chain) is drawn from a study of T-cell reconstitution after alpha-beta-depleted transplantation in children. The TCRbeta library incorporated unique molecular identifiers. TCRdb reprocessed the PCR reads with MiXCR, giving one entry per CDR3 protein. Among 450,000 to 500,000 distinct CDR3 sequences listed, around 13% were seen once. This clonotype occurred many times. This CDR3 is 15 amino acids long. CDR1 and CDR2 from the germline V gene are DFQATT and SNEGSKA (reference sequence). Trimming removed 5 bases from V and 4 bases from J, with 21 bases in between. This material consisted of PBMCs from the stem cell graft donor, taken from the stem cell graft. This receptor was taken from a human donor who donated a stem cell graft to a child with combined immunodeficiency. The chain carries TRBV20-1 and TRBJ2-7; D possibly corresponds to TRBD2 (6 bases). CDR3: CSAPQLTGEGYEQYF. The CDR3 DNA follows: TGCAGTGCTCCGCAGCTTACGGGAGAAGGGTACGAGCAGTACTTC.